The 29 T cell receptor beta chains presented below share a single source sample, sequenced in a study of CD8+CD57+ T cells in acquired aplastic anemia. It was genomic DNA that served as the template for profiling TCR beta VDJ and CDR3. MiXCR, applied by TCRdb to the reads, yields one record per CDR3 protein. In the table there are around 430,000 distinct CDR3 sequences, less than 35% of which are singletons. Patients chosen for sequencing had shown CD8+CD57+ cell expansion by flow cytometry. Material: sorted CD4+, CD8+, or CD8+CD57+ T cells (not recorded which) from PBMCs. The receptors come from a human donor with aplastic anemia.

J is TRBJ1-1 and V is TRBV29-1, with D possibly TRBD1 on 5 matching bases. Trimming left V 8 bases short and J 0 bases short, with 13 bases between. The CDR3 length is 13 residues. Germline assignment: CDR1 SQVTM and CDR2 ANQGSEA. CDR3 in amino acids: CSLGPTVNTEAFF. CDR3 nucleotide sequence: TGCAGCTTGGGGCCAACCGTGAACACTGAAGCTTTCTTT.

Of note for this clonotype: It may be a read error: a sequence one base away is much more abundant. The rearrangement links TRBV3-1 to TRBJ1-2, with D possibly matching TRBD1 (5 bases). The germline CDR1 and CDR2 sequences are LGHDT and YNNKEL (reference sequence). This CDR3 is built from 13 residues. For the CDR3, the DNA is TGTGCCAGCAGCCAAGGACAGAGCTATGGCTGCACCTTC. Its protein product is CASSQGQSYGCTF.

The table lists this clonotype with many counts. This chain links TRBV2 with TRBJ1-1; D unresolved. This CDR3 region has 14 residues. The germline CDR1 and CDR2 sequences are SNHLY and FYNNEI. V lost 5 bases and J lost 1, with 11 bases in between. CDR3 loop: CASSKFGGNTEAFF. The CDR3 DNA follows: TGTGCCAGCAGTAAATTTGGAGGGAACACTGAAGCTTTCTTT.

This clonotype was recorded a few times. The chain is built from TRBV5-1 and TRBJ2-7; 9 nucleotides agree with TRBD2. The CDR3 length is 18 residues. V was clipped by 0 bases and J by 3 bases; unmatched bases: 13. Germline CDR1 and CDR2: SGHRS and YFSETQ. CDR3 bases: TGCGCCAGCAGCTTGGTTTTGAGTGATAGCGGGGGTAACTACGAGCAGTACTTC. Amino acid sequence: CASSLVLSDSGGNYEQYF.

V and J are TRBV5-1 and TRBJ2-3, with D tentatively TRBD2 (6 bases). CDR1 and CDR2 from the germline V gene are SGHRS and YFSETQ. Trimming took 2 bases from V and 6 from J, leaving 13 bases between them. CDR3 size: 14 residues. The CDR3 coding sequence is TGCGCCAGCAGCTTTGAACTAGCCGCGGATACGCAGTATTTT. Translated, it gives CASSFELAADTQYF.

This clonotype was recorded a few times. This rearrangement joins TRBV9 to TRBJ2-1; 10 bases are shared with TRBD1. V was pared by 4 bases and J by 8 bases, with 9 bases of the junction left unmatched. Germline V gene data show CDR1 as SGDLS and CDR2 as YYNGEE. The CDR3 totals 15 residues. The DNA for the CDR3 is TGTGCCAGCAGCCCAAGGACAGGGGGTTCAGATGAGCAGTTCTTC. Its protein is CASSPRTGGSDEQFF.

The CDR3 sequence: CSARDIGSNSNEQFF. CDR3 nucleotide sequence: TGCAGTGCTAGAGATATTGGTAGCAACTCCAATGAGCAGTTCTTC. The chain uses TRBV20-1 and TRBJ2-1, with D unresolved. CDR1 and CDR2 from the germline V gene are DFQATT and SNEGSKA (reference sequence). The CDR3 contains 15 residues. The ends were cut back, 0 bases at V and 6 bases at J, with 15 bases in the middle.

This clonotype was seen more than once but under ten times. The CDR3 coding sequence is TGCAGTGCTAGAGATGGGTGGGGGCGACAGCCCCAGCATTTT. Residues: CSARDGWGRQPQHF. V is TRBV20-1 and J is TRBJ1-5; a weak D match, TRBD1 (6 bases). From germline, CDR1 is DFQATT and CDR2 SNEGSKA (reference sequence). The CDR3 totals 14 residues. V gave up 0 bases and J gave up 7 bases, with 13 bases separating them.

This clonotype occurred a few times. The chain has TRBV20-1 and TRBJ1-4; 10 bases align to TRBD1. The CDR3 has 13 residues. Germline V gene data show CDR1 as DFQATT and CDR2 as SNEGSKA (reference sequence). J was trimmed by 6 bases and V by 7 bases; bases with no gene match: 5. This CDR3 is CSVGGTGDEKLFF. Written as DNA, the CDR3 is TGCAGTGTAGGCGGGACAGGGGATGAAAAACTGTTTTTT.

The rearrangement uses TRBV7-9 and TRBJ2-1; no clear D gene. The V gene lost 2 bases and the J gene lost 5 bases, with 7 bases spanning the gap. Germline assignment: CDR1 SEHNR and CDR2 FQNEAQ (reference sequence). CDR3 length equals 13 residues. CDR3 protein: CASSLTGHNEQFF. CDR3 bases: TGTGCCAGCAGCTTAACCGGTCACAATGAGCAGTTCTTC.

This clonotype was seen repeatedly, ten times or more. The chain recombines TRBV9 with TRBJ1-1; D remains unclear. Germline V CDR1 and CDR2: SGDLS, YYNGEE. CDR3 length equals 13 residues. V dropped 0 bases and J dropped 4 bases, with 7 bases sitting between them. CDR3 coding DNA: TGTGCCAGCAGCGTAGATACTGCCACTGAAGCTTTCTTT. It yields the protein CASSVDTATEAFF.

A remark on this clonotype: This sequence may be a read error, since a much larger clone differs from it by one base. V and J are TRBV20-1 and TRBJ2-7; 7 nucleotides align to TRBD2. Germline loops: CDR1 DFQATT, CDR2 SNEGSKA (reference sequence). This CDR3 spans 13 amino acids. The CDR3 sequence is CSARALAVYEQHF. The CDR3 DNA is TGCAGTGCTAGAGCCCTAGCGGTCTACGAGCAGCACTTC.

Ten or more counts support this clonotype. V is TRBV5-1 and J is TRBJ1-6; 9 bases match TRBD1. The CDR3 has 15 residues. Germline loops: CDR1 SGHRS, CDR2 YFSETQ. J was trimmed by 9 bases and V by 0 bases; bases with no gene match: 4. CDR3 in DNA: TGCGCCAGCAGCTTGGCCGGGACAGGGCGTTCACCCCTCCACTTT. Translated, it gives CASSLAGTGRSPLHF.

A note on this clonotype: This could be a read error, since a much larger clone is one nucleotide away. This chain connects TRBV14 to TRBJ2-7, with D unresolved. Trimming removed 4 bases from V and 6 bases from J, with 10 bases in between. This CDR3 spans 12 amino acids. Germline V gives CDR1 SGHDN, CDR2 FVKESK. The CDR3 coding sequence is TGTGCCAGCAGCCCCCACAGAGGCGAGCAGTACTTC. Amino acid sequence: CASSPHRGEQYF. Drawing the rest from reference TRBV14 and TRBJ2-7, the complete variable domain is EAGVTQFPSHSVIEKGQTVTLRCDPISGHDNLYWYRRVMGKEIKFLLHFVKESKQDESGMPNNRFLAERTGGTYSTLKVQPAELEDSGVYFCASSPHRGEQYFGPGTRLTVT.

This clonotype was counted a few times. The V call is TRBV11-1, the J call TRBJ1-4, with D tentatively TRBD1 (5 bases). The germline V and J ends were trimmed by 5 bases and 5 bases, with 18 bases remaining between them. CDR3 length equals 16 residues. CDR1 and CDR2 from the germline V gene are SGHAT and FQDESV (reference sequence). The CDR3: CASSPPNIWGNEKLFF. CDR3 DNA: TGTGCCAGCAGCCCGCCTAATATCTGGGGCAATGAAAAACTGTTTTTT.

The chain is built from TRBV20-1 and TRBJ2-1; no reliable D call. This CDR3 is built from 14 residues. With 1 base removed from V and 5 bases from J, the gap between germline ends came to 12 bases. The germline CDR1 and CDR2 sequences are DFQATT and SNEGSKA (reference sequence). The CDR3 sequence is CSARVPGSHNEQFF. CDR3 in DNA: TGCAGTGCTAGAGTTCCCGGTTCCCACAATGAGCAGTTCTTC.

This clonotype was found many times. This chain connects TRBV11-1 to TRBJ2-7, with D maybe TRBD2 (6 bases). This CDR3 has 16 residues. With 5 bases removed from V and 7 bases from J, the gap between germline ends came to 24 bases. Per the germline V gene, CDR1 is SGHAT and CDR2 is FQDESV (reference sequence). The CDR3 coding sequence is TGTGCCAGCAGCGGACTACCGGGACGGGTGGTTGAAGAGCAGTACTTC. Its protein is CASSGLPGRVVEEQYF. Combining the CDR3 with reference TRBV11-1 and TRBJ2-7 gives the whole variable domain EAEVAQSPRYKITEKSQAVAFWCDPISGHATLYWYRQILGQGPELLVQFQDESVVDDSQLPKDRFSAERLKGVDSTLKIQPAELGDSAMYLCASSGLPGRVVEEQYFGPGTRLTVT.

On this clonotype: Given a much more abundant clone one base away, this may be a read error. The chain joins TRBV5-1 to TRBJ1-3, with TRBD1 matching 7 bases. This CDR3 is built from 15 residues. Germline CDR1 reads SGHRS; CDR2 reads YFSETQ. This CDR3 reads CASSLGQGPGNTTYF. DNA of the CDR3: TGCGCCAGCAGCTTGGGACAGGGACCTGGAAACACCACATATTTT.

This clonotype has a handful of counts. V usage is TRBV3-1 and J usage is TRBJ2-1; D uncertain. The V and J ends lost 4 bases and 2 bases respectively, with 6 bases between them. Germline V gene lookup returns CDR1 LGHDT and CDR2 YNNKEL (reference sequence). CDR3 length: 13 residues. Here the CDR3 reads CASSRNTYNEQFF. CDR3 nucleotides: TGTGCCAGCAGCCGGAATACCTACAATGAGCAGTTCTTC.

The genes are TRBV24-1 and TRBJ2-7; perhaps TRBD2 as D (5 bases). Per germline, CDR1 KGHDR and CDR2 SFDVKD. This CDR3 has 13 residues. V gave up 4 bases and J gave up 0 bases, with 6 bases separating them. CDR3 amino acids: CATSDGISYEQYF. Here the CDR3 DNA reads TGTGCCACCAGTGACGGGATCTCCTACGAGCAGTACTTC.

The chain joins TRBV5-1 to TRBJ1-1, with a tentative D call TRBD1 (5 bases). CDR1 SGHRS and CDR2 YFSETQ come from the germline V gene. V lost 5 bases to trimming and J lost 3 bases, with 14 bases between them. The length of the CDR3 is 14 residues. The DNA for the CDR3 is TGCGCCAGCAGTACGGGGGGAATGTACACTGAAGCTTTCTTT. Amino acids: CASSTGGMYTEAFF.

This chain links TRBV30 with TRBJ1-2; the D gene is possibly TRBD1 (5 bases). From germline, CDR1 is GTSNPN and CDR2 SVGIG (reference sequence). This CDR3 region has 15 residues. Deletions cut 4 bases from V and 3 bases from J, with 18 bases between. CDR3: CAWNSRGAPYYGYTF. The CDR3 DNA is TGTGCCTGGAACTCTAGGGGCGCCCCTTACTATGGCTACACCTTC.

Worth noting for this clonotype: A read error may account for a junction end that differs from germline. The chain links TRBV7-9 to TRBJ2-7, with unresolved D. The CDR3 is 12 amino acids. In germline, CDR1 is SEHNR, CDR2 FQNEAQ (reference sequence). In DNA form, the CDR3 reads TGTGCCAGCAGTGCCACCTCCTACGAGCAGCACTTC. It is translated as CASSATSYEQHF.

The V call is TRBV19, the J call TRBJ2-2; 7 bases match TRBD1. The germline gives CDR1 LNHDA, CDR2 SQIVND (reference sequence). There are 13 residues in the CDR3. Germline trimming cut 6 bases from V and 7 bases from J; bases unmatched to any gene: 5. The CDR3 DNA reads as TGTGCCAGTAGCGACAGGGCCGGCGGGGAGCTGTTTTTT. This sequence encodes CASSDRAGGELFF.

The rearrangement links TRBV12-3 or TRBV12-4 to TRBJ1-1; no firm D call. This CDR3 region has 13 residues. Trimming pared 8 bases from V and 10 bases from J, leaving 20 bases between. The CDR3 nucleotides read TGTGCCAGCTCATGGGGTCGTAGTACCGGAGCTTTCTTT. This encodes CASSWGRSTGAFF.

A few counts support this clonotype. Being one base from a much bigger clone, this may be a read error. This sequence joins TRBV19 and TRBJ1-6; no reliable D call. The CDR3 has 12 residues. Germline V gene sequence: CDR1 LNHDA, CDR2 SQIVND (reference sequence). This chain's CDR3 is CASSESYSSLHF. The CDR3 DNA reads TGTGCCAGTAGCGAAAGTTATTCATCCCTCCACTTT.

Remarks on this clonotype: This could be a read error, since a much larger clone is one nucleotide away. This chain connects TRBV25-1 to TRBJ1-2; D gene ambiguous. CDR1 is MGHDK and CDR2 is SYGVNS in the germline V gene. The CDR3 is 11 amino acids. The CDR3 region is CASSDRVSYAF. The CDR3 DNA is TGTGCCAGCAGTGACAGAGTGAGCTACGCCTTC.

This clonotype was counted at least ten times. The chain links TRBV24-1 to TRBJ2-4; D ambiguous. The CDR3 totals 17 residues. V was clipped by 8 bases and J by 0 bases, with 19 bases between them. The germline V gene encodes CDR1 KGHDR and CDR2 SFDVKD. As DNA, the CDR3 is TGTGCCACCATTGGCTCTCTCGACGACCTAGCCAAAAACATTCAGTACTTC. It specifies CATIGSLDDLAKNIQYF.

Of note for this clonotype: The junction and the germline gene differ at one end; a read error may be behind it. The chain combines TRBV29-1 with TRBJ2-1; TRBD2 agrees at 7 bases. The CDR3 runs to 10 residues. From germline, CDR1 is SQVTM and CDR2 ANQGSEA. CDR3 protein: CACLGGEQFF. The CDR3 DNA reads TGTGCCTGTCTCGGGGGGGAGCAGTTCTTC.